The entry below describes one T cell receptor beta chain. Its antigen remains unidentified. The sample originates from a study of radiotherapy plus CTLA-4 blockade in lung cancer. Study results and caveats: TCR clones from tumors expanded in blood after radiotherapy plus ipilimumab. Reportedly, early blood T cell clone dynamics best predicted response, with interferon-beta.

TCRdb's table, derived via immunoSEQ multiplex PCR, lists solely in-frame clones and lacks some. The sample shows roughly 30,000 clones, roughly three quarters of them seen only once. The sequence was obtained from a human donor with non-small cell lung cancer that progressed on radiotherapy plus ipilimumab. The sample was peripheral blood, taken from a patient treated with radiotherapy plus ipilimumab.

In nucleotides, the CDR3 is TGTGCCAGCAGTTTTGGTAGCGGGGTCGGAGAGACCCAGTACTTC. Protein product: CASSFGSGVGETQYF. The chain has TRBV28 and TRBJ2-5; 8 nucleotides agree with TRBD2. The J segment lost 4 bases and the V segment lost 3 bases, leaving 7 bases of the junction unmatched. CDR1 MDHEN and CDR2 SYDVKM come from the germline V gene. There are 15 residues in the CDR3.